The T cell receptor beta chain under discussion was sequenced for a study of cytomegalovirus exposure and HLA in healthy donors. General study points: Within the data, a cluster of highly shared sequence variants was likely a sequencing artifact. Upon later analysis, TCR association rates were observed to vary by HLA locus, being highest for DRB1 and lowest for HLA-C.

This PCR relied on a set of 60 Vbeta primers and 13 Jbeta primers. Assay: immunoSEQ multiplex PCR; the TCRdb copy retains only in-frame clones and omits some. The top ten clones hold less than 11% of a sample with about 140,000 clones, around two thirds of them seen once. Only one count was recorded for this clone. Its antigen is as yet unknown. The receptor was derived from a man between 25 and 39 years old in good health and CMV-seropositive. The sequencing input was PBMCs.

CDR3 residues: CASSLGTAPNEQYF. Here the CDR3 DNA reads TGCGCCAGCAGCCTCGGGACAGCTCCTAACGAGCAGTACTTC. The genes are TRBV5-1 and TRBJ2-5; 7 bases are shared with TRBD1. The tail of the sequence fits TRBJ2-7 better, so the J call may be wrong. The CDR3 runs 14 residues. CDR1 is SGHRS and CDR2 is YFSETQ in the germline V gene.